This T cell receptor beta chain was identified during a study of T-cell reconstitution after alpha-beta-depleted transplantation in children. General study results and limits: For some patients, TCRbeta diversity was high at day 60 because of recipient T cells and thymic progenitors that survived. In patients about two months after transplant, alpha-beta T cells reportedly arose from several hundred expanded graft clones. Counts and diversity of T cells one year after transplant came mostly from newly produced T cells.

In the case of this clonotype: The antigen is not known.

Library preparation (for TCRbeta) was performed with unique molecular identifiers. Each CDR3 protein is one row after TCRdb ran MiXCR on the PCR reads. The sample records about 170,000 distinct CDR3 sequences, 8.5% to 14% being singletons. The material sequenced was PBMCs, taken before TCRalphabeta/CD19-depleted stem cell transplant. This TCR was sampled from a boy younger than 10 with acute myeloid leukemia, due to receive a stem cell transplant.

CDR3 in amino acids: CSARAPGMGYQETQYF. CDR3 in DNA: TGCAGTGCTAGAGCTCCTGGTATGGGGTACCAAGAGACCCAGTACTTC. V and J are TRBV20-1 and TRBJ2-5; D is uncertain. The CDR3 extends over 16 amino acids. Germline CDR1 and CDR2: DFQATT and SNEGSKA (reference sequence). Trimming took off 1 base at V and 0 bases at J, with 15 bases between the two ends.